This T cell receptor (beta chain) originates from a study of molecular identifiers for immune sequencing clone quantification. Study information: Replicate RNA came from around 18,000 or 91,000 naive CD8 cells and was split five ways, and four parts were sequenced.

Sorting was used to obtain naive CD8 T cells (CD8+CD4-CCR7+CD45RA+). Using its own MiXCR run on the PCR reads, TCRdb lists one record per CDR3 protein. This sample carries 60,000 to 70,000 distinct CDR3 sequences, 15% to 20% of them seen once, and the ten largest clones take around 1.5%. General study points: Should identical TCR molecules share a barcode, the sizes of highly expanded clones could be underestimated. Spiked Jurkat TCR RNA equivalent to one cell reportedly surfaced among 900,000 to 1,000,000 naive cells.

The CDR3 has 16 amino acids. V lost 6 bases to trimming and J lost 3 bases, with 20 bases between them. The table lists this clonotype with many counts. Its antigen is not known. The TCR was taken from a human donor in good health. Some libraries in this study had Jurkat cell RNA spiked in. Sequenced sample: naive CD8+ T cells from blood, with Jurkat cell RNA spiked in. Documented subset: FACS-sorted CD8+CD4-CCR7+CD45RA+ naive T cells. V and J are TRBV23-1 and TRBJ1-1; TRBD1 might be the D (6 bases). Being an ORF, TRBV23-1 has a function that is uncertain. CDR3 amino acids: CASSQDRPPRHTEAFF. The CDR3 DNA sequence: TGCGCCAGCAGCCAAGACAGGCCCCCGAGGCACACTGAAGCTTTCTTT.